These T cell receptor beta chains were read from a single sample in a study of cytomegalovirus exposure and HLA in healthy donors. The repertoire was sequenced with immunoSEQ multiplex PCR; TCRdb's copy has only in-frame clones and lacks some. The data contain about 200,000 clones, roughly 87% of them singletons. Source material: PBMCs. All receptors derive from a woman younger than 30 in good health and CMV-seropositive. The CDR3 runs from the conserved cysteine through the conserved F or W. A D gene is named only where the DNA matches it firmly. Expanded clones get a size class; other rows say once, few or many, or leave the size out.

>TRBJ2-5|NA|TRBV28|NA|15
CASSYDELREETQYF
TGTGCCAGCAGTTATGACGAACTACGGGAGGAGACCCAGTACTTC
>TRBJ1-1|NA|TRBV20-1|NA|11
CSAPVGAEAFF
TGCAGTGCTCCGGTGGGCGCTGAAGCTTTCTTT
>TRBJ1-5|once|TRBV28|NA|17
CASSSDYRVRSNQPQHF
TGTGCCAGCAGTTCTGACTACAGGGTCAGGAGCAATCAGCCCCAGCATTTT
>TRBJ2-1|NA|TRBV30|TRBD2|15
CACYPRLAGYNEQFF
TGTGCCTGCTATCCTAGGCTAGCGGGATACAATGAGCAGTTCTTC
>TRBJ2-7|NA|TRBV6-5|NA|15
CASSRAGFSSYEQYF
TGTGCCAGCAGTCGAGCCGGGTTCAGCTCCTACGAGCAGTACTTC
>TRBJ1-1|NA|TRBV27|NA|12
CASSLIGQEAFF
TGTGCCAGCAGTTTAATCGGACAGGAAGCTTTCTTT
>TRBJ2-2|few|TRBV30|NA|14
CAWERSANTGELFF
TGTGCCTGGGAAAGGAGCGCGAACACCGGGGAGCTGTTTTTT
>TRBJ1-2|few|TRBV27|TRBD1|13
CASRMDRGFGYTF
TGTGCCAGCAGAATGGACAGGGGGTTTGGCTACACCTTC
>TRBJ2-5|NA|TRBV27|TRBD1|15
CASSLFQGQGETQYF
TGTGCCAGCAGTTTATTTCAAGGACAGGGTGAGACCCAGTACTTC
>TRBJ2-3|NA|TRBV28|NA|12
CASSLGADTQYF
TGTGCCAGCAGTTTAGGAGCAGATACGCAGTATTTT
>TRBJ2-7|NA|TRBV28|TRBD2|16
CASKGASGRTSYEQYF
TGTGCCAGCAAGGGGGCTAGCGGGAGGACCTCCTACGAGCAGTACTTC